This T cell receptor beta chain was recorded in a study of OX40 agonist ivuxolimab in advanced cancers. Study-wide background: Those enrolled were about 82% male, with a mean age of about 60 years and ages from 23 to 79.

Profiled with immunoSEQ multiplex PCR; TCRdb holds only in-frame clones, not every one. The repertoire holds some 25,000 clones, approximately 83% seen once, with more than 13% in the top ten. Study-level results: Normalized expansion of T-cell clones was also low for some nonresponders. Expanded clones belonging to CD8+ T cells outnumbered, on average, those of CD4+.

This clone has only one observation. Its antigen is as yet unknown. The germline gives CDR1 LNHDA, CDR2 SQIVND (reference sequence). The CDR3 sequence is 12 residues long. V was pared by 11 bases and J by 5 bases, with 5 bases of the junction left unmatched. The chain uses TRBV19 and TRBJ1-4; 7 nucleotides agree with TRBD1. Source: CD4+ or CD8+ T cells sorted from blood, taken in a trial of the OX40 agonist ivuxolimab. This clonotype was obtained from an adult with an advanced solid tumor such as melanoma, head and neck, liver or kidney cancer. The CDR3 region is CAPIGGNEKLFF. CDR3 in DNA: TGTGCCCCTATAGGGGGCAATGAAAAACTGTTTTTT.